This passage covers 2 T cell receptor beta chains from one sample sequenced in a study of T cell clonality in common variable immunodeficiency (dated by TCRdb to 2014 to 2015). Libraries were constructed by the immunoSEQ multiplex PCR assay. Entries here come from immuneACCESS through TCRdb and include only in-frame sequences with V and J called. Some clones fail to appear in such tables; in the studies checked, an unresolved V gene covers under half of the shortfall, and the cause of the remainder is unknown. This sample has more than 55,000 clones, none of them a singleton. Of the sample, around 0.84% is held by the ten largest clones. The sample consisted of peripheral blood mononuclear cells. The receptor set was obtained from a person aged 18-70 years in good health.

This clone has ten or more counts. The CDR3 end is not reached by the read, which stops 3 residues before it; the germline J gene fills it in. This chain links TRBV20-1 with TRBJ2-5; 8 bases align to TRBD2. Germline CDR1 reads DFQATT; CDR2 reads SNEGSKA (reference sequence). The CDR3 spans 15 residues. V was clipped by 1 base and J by 5 bases; unmatched bases: 9. CDR3 DNA, as far as it was read: TGCAGTGCTAGAGGACCGGGACTAGGATGGGAGACC. As protein: CSARGPGLGWET. The entire CDR3 reads CSARGPGLGWETQYF.

This clone has at least ten counts. With the read ending 3 residues before the CDR3 end, the germline J gene is used to fill in that end. The rearrangement joins TRBV7-9 to TRBJ1-2, with 8 bases matching TRBD1. V lost 8 bases and J lost 4; bases outside the gene matches: 12. This CDR3 region has 15 residues. Germline V lookup: CDR1 SEHNR, CDR2 FQNEAQ (reference sequence). The sequenced part of the CDR3 DNA is TGTGCCAGCTCCCAGGGGACAGGCGCCCTCTATGGC. Its protein product is CASSQGTGALYG. The complete CDR3 reads CASSQGTGALYGYTF.